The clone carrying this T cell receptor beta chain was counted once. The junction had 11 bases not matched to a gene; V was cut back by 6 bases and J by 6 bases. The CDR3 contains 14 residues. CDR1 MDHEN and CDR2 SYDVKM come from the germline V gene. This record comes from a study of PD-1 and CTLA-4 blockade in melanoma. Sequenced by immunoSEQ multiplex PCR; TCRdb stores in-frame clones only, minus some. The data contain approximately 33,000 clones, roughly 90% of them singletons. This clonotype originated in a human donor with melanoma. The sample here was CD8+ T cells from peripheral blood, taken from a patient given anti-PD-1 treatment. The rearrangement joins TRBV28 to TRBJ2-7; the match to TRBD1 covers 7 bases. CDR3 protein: CASSRDSSGSEQYF. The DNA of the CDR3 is TGTGCCAGCAGCAGGGACAGTTCGGGCTCCGAGCAGTACTTC.